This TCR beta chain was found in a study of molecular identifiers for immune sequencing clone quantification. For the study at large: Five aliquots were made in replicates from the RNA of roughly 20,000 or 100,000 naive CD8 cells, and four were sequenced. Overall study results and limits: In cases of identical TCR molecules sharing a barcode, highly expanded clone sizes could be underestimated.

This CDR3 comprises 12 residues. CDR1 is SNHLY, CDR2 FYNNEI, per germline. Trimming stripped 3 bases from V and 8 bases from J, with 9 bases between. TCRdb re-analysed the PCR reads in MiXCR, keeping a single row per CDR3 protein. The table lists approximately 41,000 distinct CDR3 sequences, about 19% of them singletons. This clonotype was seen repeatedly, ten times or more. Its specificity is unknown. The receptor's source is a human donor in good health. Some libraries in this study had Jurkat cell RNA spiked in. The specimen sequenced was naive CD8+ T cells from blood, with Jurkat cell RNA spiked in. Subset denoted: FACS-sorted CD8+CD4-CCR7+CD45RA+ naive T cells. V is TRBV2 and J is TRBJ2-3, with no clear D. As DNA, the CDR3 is TGTGCCAGCAGTGACTTCATGGCTACGCAGTATTTT. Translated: CASSDFMATQYF.